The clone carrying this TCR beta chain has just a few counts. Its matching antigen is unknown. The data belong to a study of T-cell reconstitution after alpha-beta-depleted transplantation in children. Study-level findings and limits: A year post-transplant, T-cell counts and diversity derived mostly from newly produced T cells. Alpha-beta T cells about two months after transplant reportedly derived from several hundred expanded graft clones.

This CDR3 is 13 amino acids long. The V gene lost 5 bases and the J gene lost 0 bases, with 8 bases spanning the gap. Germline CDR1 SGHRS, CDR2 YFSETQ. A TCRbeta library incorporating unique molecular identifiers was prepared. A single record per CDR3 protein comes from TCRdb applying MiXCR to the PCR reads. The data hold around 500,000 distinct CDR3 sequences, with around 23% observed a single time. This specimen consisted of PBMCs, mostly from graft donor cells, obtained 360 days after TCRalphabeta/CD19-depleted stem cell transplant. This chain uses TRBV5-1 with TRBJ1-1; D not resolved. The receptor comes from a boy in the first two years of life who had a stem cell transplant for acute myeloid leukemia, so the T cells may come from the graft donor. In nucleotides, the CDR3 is TGCGCCAGCAGAGGGTTCATGAACACTGAAGCTTTCTTT. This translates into CASRGFMNTEAFF.